Listed here is a single T cell receptor beta chain. Its antigen is as yet unknown. These data originate in a study of post-analysis software for immune sequencing data. For the study at large: The courses of disease that were included comprised relapsing-remitting, secondary progressive and progressive-relapsing multiple sclerosis. General observations from the study: Normalized Chao1 diversity in multiple sclerosis patients fell significantly below that of controls. Batch-mates among the samples co-clustered strongly by F measure. Elevated frequency relative to controls characterized 4 or 5 TRBV segments in patients, TRBV5-6, TRBV5-1 and TRBV20-1 among them.

Germline CDR1 is SGHTA and CDR2 is FQGNSA. This CDR3 is 15 amino acids long. V was clipped by 5 bases and J by 2 bases, with 15 bases between them. Sequencing libraries made from TCR beta cDNA carried unique molecular identifiers. The authors obtained 500,000 to 600,000 cDNA molecules from roughly 1.1 to 9.2 million T cells. One entry per CDR3 protein, called by TCRdb with MiXCR from the PCR reads. Of 750,000 to 950,000 distinct CDR3 sequences in the sample, roughly 46% were seen once. The sequence came from a girl aged 5-17 years with multiple sclerosis. Input material: blood. The chain employs TRBV7-2 and TRBJ1-2, with D maybe TRBD1 (5 bases). The CDR3 coding sequence is TGTGCCAGCAGCGAACCGGGACTGGCCAACTATGGCTACACCTTC. Translation gives CASSEPGLANYGYTF.